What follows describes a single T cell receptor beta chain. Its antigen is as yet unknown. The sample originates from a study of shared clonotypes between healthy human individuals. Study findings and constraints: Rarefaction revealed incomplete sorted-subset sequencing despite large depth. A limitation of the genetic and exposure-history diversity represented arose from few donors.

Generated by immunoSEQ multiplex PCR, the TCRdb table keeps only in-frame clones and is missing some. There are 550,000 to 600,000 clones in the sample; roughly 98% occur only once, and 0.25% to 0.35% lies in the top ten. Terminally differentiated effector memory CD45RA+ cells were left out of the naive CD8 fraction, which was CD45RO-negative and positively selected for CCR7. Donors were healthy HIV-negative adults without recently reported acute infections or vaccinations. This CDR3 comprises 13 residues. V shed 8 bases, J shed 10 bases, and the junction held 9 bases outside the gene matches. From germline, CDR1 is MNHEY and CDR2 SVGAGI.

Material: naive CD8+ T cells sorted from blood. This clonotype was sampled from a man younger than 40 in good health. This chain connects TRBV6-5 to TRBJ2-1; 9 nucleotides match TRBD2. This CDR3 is CASGGTSLGEQFF. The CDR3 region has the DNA TGTGCCAGCGGAGGGACTAGCTTAGGGGAGCAGTTCTTC.